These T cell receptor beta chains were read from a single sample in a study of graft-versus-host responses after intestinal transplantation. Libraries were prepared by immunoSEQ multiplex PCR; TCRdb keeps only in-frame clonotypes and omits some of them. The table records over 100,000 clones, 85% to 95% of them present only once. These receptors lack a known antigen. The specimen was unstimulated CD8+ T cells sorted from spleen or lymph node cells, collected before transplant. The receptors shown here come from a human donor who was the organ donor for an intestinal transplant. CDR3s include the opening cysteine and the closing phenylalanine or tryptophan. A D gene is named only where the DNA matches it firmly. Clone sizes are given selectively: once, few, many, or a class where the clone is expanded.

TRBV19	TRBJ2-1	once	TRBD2	CASSMGTSGGAPNEQFF	TGTGCCAGTAGTATGGGGACTAGCGGGGGTGCCCCTAATGAGCAGTTCTTC
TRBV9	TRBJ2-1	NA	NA	CASSPWVTPANEQFF	TGTGCCAGCAGCCCCTGGGTCACTCCGGCCAATGAGCAGTTCTTC
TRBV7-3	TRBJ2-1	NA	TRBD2	CASSGSGRAYENEQFF	TGTGCCAGCAGCGGTAGCGGGAGGGCCTATGAGAATGAGCAGTTCTTC
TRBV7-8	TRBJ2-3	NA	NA	CASSLEFTDTQYF	TGTGCCAGCAGCTTAGAGTTCACAGATACGCAGTATTTT
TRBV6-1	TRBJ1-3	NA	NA	CASSVTGSGNTIYF	TGTGCCAGCAGCGTTACAGGGTCTGGAAACACCATATATTTT
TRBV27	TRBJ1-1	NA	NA	CASSLIRNTEAFF	TGTGCCAGCAGTTTAATCAGGAACACTGAAGCTTTCTTT
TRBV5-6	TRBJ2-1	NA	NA	CASSLSGHRYNEQFF	TGTGCCAGCAGCTTATCGGGACATCGTTACAATGAGCAGTTCTTC
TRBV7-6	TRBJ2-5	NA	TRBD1	CASSTNRGTQETQYF	TGTGCCAGCAGCACCAACAGGGGTACACAAGAGACCCAGTACTTC
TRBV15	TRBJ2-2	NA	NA	CATITSTGELFF	TGTGCCACCATCACTAGCACCGGGGAGCTGTTTTTT
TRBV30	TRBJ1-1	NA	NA	CAWSLEVGGTEAFF	TGTGCCTGGAGTTTGGAGGTTGGGGGAACTGAAGCTTTCTTT
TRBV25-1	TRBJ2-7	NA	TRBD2	CASSEWGGYEQYF	TGTGCCAGCAGTGAATGGGGGGGCTACGAGCAGTACTTC
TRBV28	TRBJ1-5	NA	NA	CASSFRGLNQPQHF	TGTGCCAGCAGTTTCAGGGGTCTTAATCAGCCCCAGCATTTT
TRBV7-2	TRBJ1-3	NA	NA	CASSLRGGSGNTIYF	TGTGCCAGCAGCTTACGAGGGGGCTCTGGAAACACCATATATTTT
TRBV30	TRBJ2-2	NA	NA	CAWSWTENTGELFF	TGTGCCTGGAGTTGGACAGAGAACACCGGGGAGCTGTTTTTT
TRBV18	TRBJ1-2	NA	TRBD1	CASSPPDRGRELKDYGYTF	TGTGCCAGCTCACCACCGGACAGGGGGCGCGAGCTAAAAGACTATGGCTACACCTTC
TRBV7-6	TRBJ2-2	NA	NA	CASGGNTGELFF	TGTGCCAGCGGAGGGAACACCGGGGAGCTGTTTTTT
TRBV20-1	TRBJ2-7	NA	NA	CSAKQVDEQYF	TGCAGTGCTAAACAGGTTGATGAGCAGTACTTC
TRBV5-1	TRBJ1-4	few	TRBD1	CASRFHRGGEKLFF	TGCGCCAGCAGATTCCACAGGGGTGGTGAAAAACTGTTTTTT
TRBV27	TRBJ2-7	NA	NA	CASSLKGIGYEQYF	TGTGCCAGCAGTTTAAAGGGGATTGGGTACGAGCAGTACTTC
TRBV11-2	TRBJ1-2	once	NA	CASSPAGVTNYGYTF	TGTGCCAGCAGTCCGGCGGGGGTGACTAACTATGGCTACACCTTC
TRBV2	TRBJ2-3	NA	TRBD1	CASSGDRETDTQYF	TGTGCCAGCAGTGGGGACAGGGAGACAGATACGCAGTATTTT
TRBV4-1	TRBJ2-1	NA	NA	CASSQEYFRDEQFF	TGCGCCAGCAGCCAAGAATATTTCAGGGATGAGCAGTTCTTC
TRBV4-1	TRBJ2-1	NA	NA	CASSQEPGGTYNEQFF	TGCGCCAGCAGCCAAGAACCCGGGGGAACTTACAATGAGCAGTTCTTC
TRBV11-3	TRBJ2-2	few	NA	CASSLDYGGGELFF	TGTGCCAGCAGCTTAGATTACGGAGGCGGGGAGCTGTTTTTT
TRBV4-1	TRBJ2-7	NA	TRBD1	CASSQDRGTHEQYF	TGCGCCAGCAGCCAGGACAGGGGGACGCACGAGCAGTACTTC
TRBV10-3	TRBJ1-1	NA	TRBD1	CAISGNDATGDMNTEAFF	TGTGCCATCAGTGGAAATGATGCGACAGGGGATATGAACACTGAAGCTTTCTTT
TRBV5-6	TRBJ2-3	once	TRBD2	CASRTYIAGGPEDTQYF	TGTGCCAGCAGGACTTATATAGCGGGAGGGCCTGAAGATACGCAGTATTTT
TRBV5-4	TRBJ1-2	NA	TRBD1	CASSLFLGTGYGYTF	TGTGCCAGCAGCTTGTTTCTAGGGACAGGCTATGGCTACACCTTC
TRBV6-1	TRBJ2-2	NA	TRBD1	CASRGQGLRTGELFF	TGTGCCAGCAGAGGACAGGGGTTGAGAACCGGGGAGCTGTTTTTT
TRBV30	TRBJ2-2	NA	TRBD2	CAWSLVAGGGTGELFF	TGTGCCTGGAGTTTGGTGGCGGGAGGAGGCACCGGGGAGCTGTTTTTT
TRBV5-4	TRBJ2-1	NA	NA	CASSPRTGGGDEQFF	TGTGCCAGCAGCCCGCGAACCGGGGGTGGAGACGAGCAGTTCTTC
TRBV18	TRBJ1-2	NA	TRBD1	CASSPIPDRANYGYTF	TGTGCCAGCTCACCAATACCGGACAGGGCTAACTATGGCTACACCTTC
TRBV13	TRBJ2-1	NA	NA	CASSDGTRRSNEQFF	TGTGCCAGCAGCGACGGGACCAGGAGAAGTAATGAGCAGTTCTTC
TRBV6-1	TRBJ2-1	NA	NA	CASSEGPWGPREREQFF	TGTGCCAGCAGTGAAGGACCCTGGGGACCCCGCGAGAGGGAGCAGTTCTTC
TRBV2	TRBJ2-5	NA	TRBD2	CASRVIAGGPRETQYF	TGTGCCAGCAGGGTTATTGCGGGAGGGCCGAGGGAGACCCAGTACTTC
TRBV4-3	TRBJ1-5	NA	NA	CASSQDLDQPQHF	TGCGCCAGCAGCCAAGATCTTGATCAGCCCCAGCATTTT
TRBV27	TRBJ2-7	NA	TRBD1	CASSLTGGLEFSYEQYF	TGTGCCAGCAGTCTGACAGGGGGCCTTGAGTTCTCCTACGAGCAGTACTTC
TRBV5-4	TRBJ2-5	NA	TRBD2	CASSGGTSGKQETQYF	TGTGCCAGCAGCGGAGGGACTAGCGGGAAGCAAGAGACCCAGTACTTC
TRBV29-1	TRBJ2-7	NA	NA	CSVAKGVSYEQYF	TGCAGCGTTGCCAAAGGGGTTTCCTACGAGCAGTACTTC
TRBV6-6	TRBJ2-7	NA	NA	CASSYGSTYEQYF	TGTGCCAGCAGTTACGGGAGCACCTACGAGCAGTACTTC